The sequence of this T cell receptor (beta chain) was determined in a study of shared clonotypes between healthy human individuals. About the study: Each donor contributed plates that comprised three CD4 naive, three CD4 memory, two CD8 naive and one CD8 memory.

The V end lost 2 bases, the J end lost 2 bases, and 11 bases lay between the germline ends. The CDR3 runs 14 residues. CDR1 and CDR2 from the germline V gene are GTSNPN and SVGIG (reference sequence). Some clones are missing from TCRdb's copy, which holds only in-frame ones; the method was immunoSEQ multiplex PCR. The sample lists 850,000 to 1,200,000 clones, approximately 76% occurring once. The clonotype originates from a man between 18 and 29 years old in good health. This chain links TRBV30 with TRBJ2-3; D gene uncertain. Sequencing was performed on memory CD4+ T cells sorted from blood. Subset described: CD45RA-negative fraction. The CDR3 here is CAWSLGGNTDTQYF. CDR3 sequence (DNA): TGTGCCTGGAGTCTTGGCGGTAACACAGATACGCAGTATTTT.